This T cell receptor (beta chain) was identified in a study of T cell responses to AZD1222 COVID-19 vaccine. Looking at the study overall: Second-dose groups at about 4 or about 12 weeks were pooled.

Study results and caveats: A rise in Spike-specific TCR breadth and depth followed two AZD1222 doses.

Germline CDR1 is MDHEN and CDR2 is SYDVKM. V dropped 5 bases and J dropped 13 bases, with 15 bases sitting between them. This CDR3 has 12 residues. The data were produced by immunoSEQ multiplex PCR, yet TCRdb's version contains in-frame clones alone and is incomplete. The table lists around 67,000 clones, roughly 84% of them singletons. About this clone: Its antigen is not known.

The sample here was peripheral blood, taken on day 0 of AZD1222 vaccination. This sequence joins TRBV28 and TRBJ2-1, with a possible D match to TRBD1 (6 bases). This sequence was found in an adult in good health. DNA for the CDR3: TGTGCCAGCAGTCTTCCGCCGGGACACCAGTTCTTC. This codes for CASSLPPGHQFF.